These T cell receptor beta chains were read from a single sample in a study of T cell responses to AZD1222 COVID-19 vaccine. Sequencing was performed with immunoSEQ multiplex PCR; in TCRdb, only in-frame clones are kept and a portion is missing. The table records approximately 150,000 clones, roughly 90% of them present only once. Sample: peripheral blood, taken on day 0 of AZD1222 vaccination. The source of these receptors is an adult in good health. The CDR3 runs from the conserved cysteine through the conserved F or W. D genes are given only for firm matches. Clone size is not always given. Where it is, it says once, few, many or a class for expanded clones.

clone_size: .
d_call: .
j_call: TRBJ2-1
v_call: TRBV4-2
cdr3_nt: TGTGCCAGCAGCCAAGATCTGGGACGCATCGTCGGGGAGCAGTTCTTC
cdr3_aa: CASSQDLGRIVGEQFF

clone_size: .
d_call: .
j_call: TRBJ1-5
v_call: TRBV5-1
cdr3_nt: TGCGCCAGCAGCTTCGGGGGCCCGGGAGATCAGCCCCAGCATTTT
cdr3_aa: CASSFGGPGDQPQHF

clone_size: .
d_call: .
j_call: TRBJ1-1
v_call: TRBV5-5
cdr3_nt: TGTGCCAGCAGCTTGGTTAGGCACACTGAAGCTTTCTTT
cdr3_aa: CASSLVRHTEAFF

clone_size: few
d_call: .
j_call: TRBJ2-7
v_call: TRBV7-2
cdr3_nt: TGTGCCAGCAGCTTGTCCCCATCATCCTACGAGCAGTACTTC
cdr3_aa: CASSLSPSSYEQYF

clone_size: .
d_call: TRBD2
j_call: TRBJ2-1
v_call: TRBV6-5
cdr3_nt: TGTGCCAGCAGTTTTCTAGCGGGGGGGCCGAATGAGCAGTTCTTC
cdr3_aa: CASSFLAGGPNEQFF

clone_size: .
d_call: .
j_call: TRBJ2-1
v_call: TRBV2
cdr3_nt: TGTGCCAGCACAGTCAGGGCAGCGGTCGAGGGTTACAATGAGCAGTTCTTC
cdr3_aa: CASTVRAAVEGYNEQFF

clone_size: .
d_call: TRBD2
j_call: TRBJ2-1
v_call: TRBV14
cdr3_nt: TGTGCCAGCAGCCATTTGAGAAGCGGGAGTTACAATGAGCAGTTCTTC
cdr3_aa: CASSHLRSGSYNEQFF

clone_size: .
d_call: .
j_call: TRBJ2-3
v_call: TRBV6-1
cdr3_nt: TGTGCCAGCAGTGATGGAGCTACCACAGATACGCAGTATTTT
cdr3_aa: CASSDGATTDTQYF

clone_size: .
d_call: .
j_call: TRBJ1-6
v_call: TRBV7-2
cdr3_nt: TGTGCCAGCAGCGCAAGTAGGGAGCAGGGGAAAGGTTCACCCCTCCACTTT
cdr3_aa: CASSASREQGKGSPLHF

clone_size: once
d_call: .
j_call: TRBJ2-2
v_call: TRBV9
cdr3_nt: TGTGCCAGCAGCGTAGGAGGCAGGGTGAACACCGGGGAGCTGTTTTTT
cdr3_aa: CASSVGGRVNTGELFF

clone_size: .
d_call: .
j_call: TRBJ2-1
v_call: TRBV6-5
cdr3_nt: TGTGCCAGCAGTTCGCAACGCCGGGACCGCCAGTTCTTC
cdr3_aa: CASSSQRRDRQFF

clone_size: .
d_call: .
j_call: TRBJ1-2
v_call: TRBV3-1/TRBV3-2
cdr3_nt: TGTGCCAGCAGCCAAGGGGGTAACTATGGCTACACCTTC
cdr3_aa: CASSQGGNYGYTF

clone_size: few
d_call: .
j_call: TRBJ1-2
v_call: TRBV7-2
cdr3_nt: TGTGCCAGCAGCGGCCTTGCCAAGGGCGGGGGCTACACCTTC
cdr3_aa: CASSGLAKGGGYTF

clone_size: .
d_call: TRBD1
j_call: TRBJ1-2
v_call: TRBV11-1
cdr3_nt: TGTGCCAGCAGCTCCCGGACAGGGTTGGGCTACACCTTC
cdr3_aa: CASSSRTGLGYTF

clone_size: .
d_call: .
j_call: TRBJ2-3
v_call: TRBV7-8
cdr3_nt: TGTGCCAGCAGCGCCTATCGAGCGGGTAACACAGATACGCAGTATTTT
cdr3_aa: CASSAYRAGNTDTQYF

clone_size: .
d_call: .
j_call: TRBJ1-1
v_call: TRBV18
cdr3_nt: TGTGCCAGCTCACCGTTCAGTAGATTAGAAGCTTTCTTT
cdr3_aa: CASSPFSRLEAFF

clone_size: .
d_call: .
j_call: TRBJ2-7
v_call: TRBV4-3
cdr3_nt: TGCGCCAGCAGCCAAGAAGAGAGAGCGTACGGAATCTACGAGCAGTACTTC
cdr3_aa: CASSQEERAYGIYEQYF

clone_size: .
d_call: .
j_call: TRBJ1-5
v_call: TRBV9
cdr3_nt: TGTGCCAGCAGCGGTACAGGGAATCAGCCCCAGCATTTT
cdr3_aa: CASSGTGNQPQHF

clone_size: .
d_call: TRBD1
j_call: TRBJ1-2
v_call: TRBV4-1
cdr3_nt: TGCGCCAGCAGCCAAGAGGTTTCGGACAGGGGATTCGGCTACACCTTC
cdr3_aa: CASSQEVSDRGFGYTF

clone_size: once
d_call: .
j_call: TRBJ1-1
v_call: TRBV11-2
cdr3_nt: TGTGCCAGCAGCTTAGGGGCGAGGATGACTGAAGCTTTCTTT
cdr3_aa: CASSLGARMTEAFF

clone_size: .
d_call: TRBD2
j_call: TRBJ2-3
v_call: TRBV27
cdr3_nt: TGTGCCAGCTGTAGCGGGGGGGCCGGCACAGATACGCAGTATTTT
cdr3_aa: CASCSGGAGTDTQYF

clone_size: once
d_call: .
j_call: TRBJ1-1
v_call: TRBV7-9
cdr3_nt: TGTGCCAGCAGCTTAAATGGAGGGAACACTGAAGCTTTCTTT
cdr3_aa: CASSLNGGNTEAFF

clone_size: .
d_call: .
j_call: TRBJ1-2
v_call: TRBV7-2
cdr3_nt: TGTGCCAGCAGCTTCAGGGAAGAGAGAGGCTACACCTTC
cdr3_aa: CASSFREERGYTF

clone_size: .
d_call: .
j_call: TRBJ1-6
v_call: TRBV7-6
cdr3_nt: TGTGCCAGCAGCTTAAGAACTCAGAGCTCCTATAATTCACCCCTCCACTTT
cdr3_aa: CASSLRTQSSYNSPLHF

clone_size: few
d_call: .
j_call: TRBJ1-6
v_call: TRBV6-5
cdr3_nt: TGTGCCAGCAATCCTACAGGGTTGAGCAATTCACCCCTCCACTTT
cdr3_aa: CASNPTGLSNSPLHF

clone_size: .
d_call: TRBD1
j_call: TRBJ2-7
v_call: TRBV5-4
cdr3_nt: TGTGCCAGCAGCTTGGGACCGGGACAGGGGTCCTACGAGCAGTACTTC
cdr3_aa: CASSLGPGQGSYEQYF

clone_size: .
d_call: .
j_call: TRBJ1-1
v_call: TRBV2
cdr3_nt: TGTGCCAGCAGTAAAGGGTATGGTTTAGCGACTGAAGCTTTCTTT
cdr3_aa: CASSKGYGLATEAFF

clone_size: .
d_call: .
j_call: TRBJ1-1
v_call: TRBV19
cdr3_nt: TGTGCCAGTAGTATAACCGTAAGCACTGAAGCTTTCTTT
cdr3_aa: CASSITVSTEAFF

clone_size: .
d_call: .
j_call: TRBJ1-2
v_call: TRBV30
cdr3_nt: TGTGCCTGGAGTGGTTTAGGGCAGGGAAACTATGGCTACACCTTC
cdr3_aa: CAWSGLGQGNYGYTF

clone_size: .
d_call: TRBD1
j_call: TRBJ1-4
v_call: TRBV27
cdr3_nt: TGTGCCAGCAGTTTTAGAGTGATCGGACAGGGCTTCAATGAAAAACTGTTTTTT
cdr3_aa: CASSFRVIGQGFNEKLFF

clone_size: few
d_call: .
j_call: TRBJ2-1
v_call: TRBV30
cdr3_nt: TGTGCACCTAATCCCGCCCCCGAGAGCAATGAGCAGTTCTTC
cdr3_aa: CAPNPAPESNEQFF

clone_size: .
d_call: TRBD2
j_call: TRBJ2-5
v_call: TRBV5-4
cdr3_nt: TGTGCCAGCAGCGGAGCGGGATCCCAAGAGACCCAGTACTTC
cdr3_aa: CASSGAGSQETQYF

clone_size: .
d_call: TRBD1
j_call: TRBJ2-7
v_call: TRBV6-5
cdr3_nt: TGTGCCAGCAGTCCCGGGACAGGCTACGAGCAGTACTTC
cdr3_aa: CASSPGTGYEQYF

clone_size: .
d_call: .
j_call: TRBJ1-4
v_call: TRBV5-1
cdr3_nt: TGCGCCAGCAGGGACACTCGTGGACACACTGCAACTAATGAAAAACTGTTTTTT
cdr3_aa: CASRDTRGHTATNEKLFF

clone_size: .
d_call: .
j_call: TRBJ1-1
v_call: TRBV2
cdr3_nt: TGTGCCAGCACGGCCGAGGCCGGGTTGAACACTGAAGCTTTCTTT
cdr3_aa: CASTAEAGLNTEAFF

clone_size: .
d_call: .
j_call: TRBJ1-4
v_call: TRBV30
cdr3_nt: TGTGCCTGGAGTAAGCGGGGATCCGCAACTAATGAAAAACTGTTTTTT
cdr3_aa: CAWSKRGSATNEKLFF

clone_size: .
d_call: TRBD1
j_call: TRBJ1-2
v_call: TRBV11-2
cdr3_nt: TGTGCCAGCAGCTCCCCAGAACAGGGGGTCTGGGGCTACACCTTC
cdr3_aa: CASSSPEQGVWGYTF

clone_size: .
d_call: TRBD1
j_call: TRBJ1-2
v_call: TRBV29-1
cdr3_nt: TGCAGCGTTCACCAGGGGGATGGTGGCTACACCTTC
cdr3_aa: CSVHQGDGGYTF

clone_size: .
d_call: .
j_call: TRBJ1-1
v_call: TRBV6-5
cdr3_nt: TGTGCCAGCCTGTCGTGGGGAGGGATCACTGAAGCTTTCTTT
cdr3_aa: CASLSWGGITEAFF

clone_size: .
d_call: .
j_call: TRBJ1-2
v_call: TRBV20-1
cdr3_nt: TGCAGTGCTAGTACGACCGGCTATGGCTACACCTTC
cdr3_aa: CSASTTGYGYTF

clone_size: .
d_call: .
j_call: TRBJ1-1
v_call: TRBV10-3
cdr3_nt: TGTGCCATCAGGGGGGTGGACACGAATGAAGCTTTCTTT
cdr3_aa: CAIRGVDTNEAFF

clone_size: .
d_call: TRBD2
j_call: TRBJ2-3
v_call: TRBV5-1
cdr3_nt: TGCGCCAGCAGCTTGCCCTTCGGGGCGGGAGGGGCAGATACGCAGTATTTT
cdr3_aa: CASSLPFGAGGADTQYF

clone_size: once
d_call: .
j_call: TRBJ2-7
v_call: TRBV30
cdr3_nt: TGTGCCTGGAGTGTAAGTCATCGGGGCAATTACGAGCAGTACTTC
cdr3_aa: CAWSVSHRGNYEQYF

clone_size: .
d_call: .
j_call: TRBJ1-1
v_call: TRBV9
cdr3_nt: TGTGCCAGCAGCGGATGGGAGGGGGGCACTGAAGCTTTCTTT
cdr3_aa: CASSGWEGGTEAFF

clone_size: .
d_call: .
j_call: TRBJ1-2
v_call: TRBV6-6
cdr3_nt: TGTGCCAGCAGTTCTGGACAAACTAACTATGGCTACACCTTC
cdr3_aa: CASSSGQTNYGYTF

clone_size: .
d_call: .
j_call: TRBJ1-5
v_call: TRBV2
cdr3_nt: TGTGCCAGCCGAAAGGGGGAGAATCAGCCCCAGCATTTT
cdr3_aa: CASRKGENQPQHF

clone_size: .
d_call: .
j_call: TRBJ2-3
v_call: TRBV11-3
cdr3_nt: TGTGCCAGCAGCTTAGATCTGATGGATACGCAGTATTTT
cdr3_aa: CASSLDLMDTQYF

clone_size: .
d_call: .
j_call: TRBJ2-7
v_call: TRBV19
cdr3_nt: TGTGCCAGTAGTATATTCGGGAGCTCCTACGAGCAGTACTTC
cdr3_aa: CASSIFGSSYEQYF

clone_size: .
d_call: .
j_call: TRBJ2-1
v_call: TRBV5-4
cdr3_nt: TGTGCCAGCAGCCCCGGAGGCAATGAGCAGTTCTTC
cdr3_aa: CASSPGGNEQFF